Listed below are T cell receptor beta chains from one sample, sequenced in a study of blood T cells in healthy people across ages. TCRdb reanalysed the 5' RACE reads using MiXCR and keeps one entry per CDR3 protein. The sample consists of some 1.5 million distinct CDR3 sequences, under 30% of them appearing once. Sequenced: blood. These receptor sequences come from a woman in her twenties or thirties in good health. CDR3s include the opening cysteine and the closing phenylalanine or tryptophan. The D gene is left open where the match is weak. Only part of the rows carry a size: once, few, many, or a class if the clone is expanded.

j_call: TRBJ1-6; v_call: TRBV15; clone_size: -; d_call: -; cdr3_length: 13; cdr3_nt: TGTGCCACCAGCAGAGGCGGGCCCTCACCCCTCCACTTT; cdr3_aa: CATSRGGPSPLHF
j_call: TRBJ1-5; v_call: TRBV7-2; clone_size: many; d_call: -; cdr3_length: 15; cdr3_nt: TGTGCCAGCAGCTTAGGACAGGCAGGCAATCAGCCCCAGCATTTT; cdr3_aa: CASSLGQAGNQPQHF
j_call: TRBJ1-6; v_call: TRBV3-1; clone_size: -; d_call: -; cdr3_length: 11; cdr3_nt: TGTGCCAGCAGCCAAAGGACAGCCCTCCACTTT; cdr3_aa: CASSQRTALHF
j_call: TRBJ2-7; v_call: TRBV6-6; clone_size: many; d_call: TRBD2; cdr3_length: 13; cdr3_nt: TGTGCCAGCAGGACTAGCGGACTTACCGAGCAGTACTTC; cdr3_aa: CASRTSGLTEQYF
j_call: TRBJ1-4; v_call: TRBV6-1; clone_size: few; d_call: -; cdr3_length: 14; cdr3_nt: TGTGCCAGCACCAGAGAGGGATTTGGTGAAAAACTGTTTTTT; cdr3_aa: CASTREGFGEKLFF
j_call: TRBJ2-1; v_call: TRBV4-1; clone_size: -; d_call: -; cdr3_length: 15; cdr3_nt: TGCGCCAGCAGCGTCCAAATTAGCTCCTACAATGAGCAGTTCTTC; cdr3_aa: CASSVQISSYNEQFF
j_call: TRBJ1-2; v_call: TRBV4-1; clone_size: many; d_call: -; cdr3_length: 15; cdr3_nt: TGCGCCAGCAGCCTCCAGAACCAGGGGCTCTATGGCTACACCTTC; cdr3_aa: CASSLQNQGLYGYTF
j_call: TRBJ1-5; v_call: TRBV18; clone_size: -; d_call: -; cdr3_length: 15; cdr3_nt: TGTGCCAGCACCTCCGGGACGGCTCTCGGGGAGCCCCAGCATTTT; cdr3_aa: CASTSGTALGEPQHF
j_call: TRBJ2-7; v_call: TRBV10-1; clone_size: -; d_call: TRBD2; cdr3_length: 18; cdr3_nt: TGCGCCAGCAGTGCGGAAAAACTTGGGACTAGCGGTTCCTACGAGCAGTACTTC; cdr3_aa: CASSAEKLGTSGSYEQYF
j_call: TRBJ2-7; v_call: TRBV15; clone_size: few; d_call: -; cdr3_length: 13; cdr3_nt: TGTGCCACCAGCAGAGCGGGGGTGCACGAGCAGTACTTC; cdr3_aa: CATSRAGVHEQYF
j_call: TRBJ1-2; v_call: TRBV12-5; clone_size: few; d_call: TRBD1; cdr3_length: 14; cdr3_nt: TGTGCTAGTGGTTTGGACCTCGGGACAGATGGCTACACCTTC; cdr3_aa: CASGLDLGTDGYTF
j_call: TRBJ2-3; v_call: TRBV2; clone_size: -; d_call: TRBD2; cdr3_length: 15; cdr3_nt: TGTGCCAGCAGTGAGGGAAGCGGGGGGGCGGATACGCAGTATTTT; cdr3_aa: CASSEGSGGADTQYF
j_call: TRBJ1-5; v_call: TRBV2; clone_size: -; d_call: TRBD1; cdr3_length: 15; cdr3_nt: TGTGCCAGCAGGGGGGACAGGGCTAGCAATCAGCCCCAGCATTTT; cdr3_aa: CASRGDRASNQPQHF
j_call: TRBJ2-3; v_call: TRBV3-1; clone_size: few; d_call: -; cdr3_length: 14; cdr3_nt: TGTGCCAGCAGCCAGCCCCCGGGGTCGGATACGCAGTATTTT; cdr3_aa: CASSQPPGSDTQYF
j_call: TRBJ2-3; v_call: TRBV24-1; clone_size: few; d_call: TRBD1; cdr3_length: 13; cdr3_nt: TGTGCCACCAGTGACACCGACAGGGCTACGCAGTATTTT; cdr3_aa: CATSDTDRATQYF
j_call: TRBJ1-4; v_call: TRBV12-3/TRBV12-4; clone_size: -; d_call: -; cdr3_length: 12; cdr3_nt: TGTGCCAGCAGCTTCCGGCGGCAGGAACTGTTTTTT; cdr3_aa: CASSFRRQELFF